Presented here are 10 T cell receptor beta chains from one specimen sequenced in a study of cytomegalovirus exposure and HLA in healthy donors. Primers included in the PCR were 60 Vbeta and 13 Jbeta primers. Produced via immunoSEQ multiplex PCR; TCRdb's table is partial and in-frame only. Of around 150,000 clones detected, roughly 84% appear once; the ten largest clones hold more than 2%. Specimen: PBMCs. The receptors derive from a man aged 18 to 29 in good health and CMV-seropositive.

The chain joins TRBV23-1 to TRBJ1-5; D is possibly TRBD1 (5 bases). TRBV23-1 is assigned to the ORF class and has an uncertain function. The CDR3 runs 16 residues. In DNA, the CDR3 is TGCGCAGCCAGCTCCGGACAAGTCTATAGCAATCAGCCCCAGCATTTT. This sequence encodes CAASSGQVYSNQPQHF.

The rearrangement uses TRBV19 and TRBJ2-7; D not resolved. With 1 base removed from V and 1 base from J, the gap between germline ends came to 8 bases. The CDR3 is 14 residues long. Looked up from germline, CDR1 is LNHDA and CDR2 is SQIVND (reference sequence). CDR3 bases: TGTGCCAGTAGTATAGGGTCGGGTTCCTACGAGCAGTACTTC. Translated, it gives CASSIGSGSYEQYF.

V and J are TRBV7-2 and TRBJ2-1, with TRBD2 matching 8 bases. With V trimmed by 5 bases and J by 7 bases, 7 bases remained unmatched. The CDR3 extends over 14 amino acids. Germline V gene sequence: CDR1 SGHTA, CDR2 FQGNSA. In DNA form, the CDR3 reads TGTGCCAGCAGCACGGGGGGGCAGGGTAATGAGCAGTTCTTC. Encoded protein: CASSTGGQGNEQFF.

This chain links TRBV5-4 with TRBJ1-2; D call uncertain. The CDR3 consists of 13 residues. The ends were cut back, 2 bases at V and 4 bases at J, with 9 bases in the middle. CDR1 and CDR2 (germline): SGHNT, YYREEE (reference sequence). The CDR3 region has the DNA TGTGCCAGCAGCTTTGGGGAGGCCTATGGCTACACCTTC. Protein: CASSFGEAYGYTF.

The chain's CDR3 is CASSLVSGRSYNSPLHF. CDR3 nucleotides: TGTGCCAGCAGCTTAGTCAGTGGGAGATCCTATAATTCACCCCTCCACTTT. This sequence joins TRBV7-2 and TRBJ1-6; no reliable D call. From germline, CDR1 is SGHTA and CDR2 FQGNSA. Trimming took off 1 base at V and 1 base at J, with 11 bases between the two ends. The CDR3 is made up of 17 amino acids.

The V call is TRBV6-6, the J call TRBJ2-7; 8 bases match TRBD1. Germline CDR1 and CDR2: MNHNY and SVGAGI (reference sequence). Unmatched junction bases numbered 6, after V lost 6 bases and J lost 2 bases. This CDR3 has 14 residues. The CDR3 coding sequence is TGTGCCAGCAGCCCCGGACAGGGCACCTACGAGCAGTACTTC. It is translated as CASSPGQGTYEQYF.

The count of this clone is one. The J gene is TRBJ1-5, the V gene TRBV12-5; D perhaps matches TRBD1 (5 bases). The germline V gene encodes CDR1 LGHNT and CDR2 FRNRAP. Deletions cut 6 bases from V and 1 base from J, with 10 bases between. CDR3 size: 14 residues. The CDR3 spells CASGDRSSNQPQHF. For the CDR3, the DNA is TGTGCTAGTGGCGACAGATCCAGCAATCAGCCCCAGCATTTT.

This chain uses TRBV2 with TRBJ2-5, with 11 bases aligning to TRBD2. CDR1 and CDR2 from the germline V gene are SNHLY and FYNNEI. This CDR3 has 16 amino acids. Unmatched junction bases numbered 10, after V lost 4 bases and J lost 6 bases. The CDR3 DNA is TGTGCCAGCAGTGGCCTATTAGCGGGGGGGCTGAAGACCCAGTACTTC. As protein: CASSGLLAGGLKTQYF.

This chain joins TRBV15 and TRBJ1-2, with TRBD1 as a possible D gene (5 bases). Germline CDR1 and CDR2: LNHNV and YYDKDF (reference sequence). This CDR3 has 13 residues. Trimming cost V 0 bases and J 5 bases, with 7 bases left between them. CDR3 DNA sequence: TGTGCCACCAGCAGAGATCGGACATATGGCTACACCTTC. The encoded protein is CATSRDRTYGYTF.

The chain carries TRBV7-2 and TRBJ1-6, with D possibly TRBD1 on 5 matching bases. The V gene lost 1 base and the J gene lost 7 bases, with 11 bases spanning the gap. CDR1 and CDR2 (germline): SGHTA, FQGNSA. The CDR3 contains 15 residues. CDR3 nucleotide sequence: TGTGCCAGCAGCTTAGAAGGGGTATGGAATTCACCCCTCCACTTT. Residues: CASSLEGVWNSPLHF.